Included here is one T cell receptor (beta chain) sequence, with context. The antigen is undetermined. CDR3 length: 16 residues. V dropped 5 bases and J dropped 10 bases, with 24 bases sitting between them. PCR was performed a second time for about 7 to 11 cycles using a sample-barcoded 5' primer and a J-beta primer mix. CDR3-containing paired-end reads numbering at least 2.5 million came from each sample. In TCRdb, the 5' RACE reads were re-called with MiXCR into one record per CDR3 protein. The data contain 750,000 to 950,000 distinct CDR3 sequences, roughly 26% of them seen just once; the ten biggest clones take up under 3%. These data come from a study of blood T cells in healthy people across ages. General observations from the study: Nothing was known about donor CMV status, and this possibly confounded expanded clonotype changes.

Samples each yielded at least 5.5 micrograms of total RNA. This sample was shared with a second study, whose subject was T cells of mothers and their children. That work states: Related and unrelated pairs show similar thymic shaping of TCR recombination output.

The rearrangement uses TRBV12-3 or TRBV12-4 and TRBJ2-1; D might be TRBD2 (6 bases). The TCR originated in a boy aged 5-17 years in good health. Sequenced material: blood. CDR3 DNA sequence: TGTGCCAGCAGTCCCCAGGGCGTGGCGGGCGCGGGAGAGCAGTTCTTC. Its translation is CASSPQGVAGAGEQFF.